A single T cell receptor beta chain is shown here with its context. The antigen this receptor binds is unknown. No much larger clone exists at a distance of one base, and base qualities are not known. The CDR3 contains 15 residues, cysteine and phenylalanine counted. Here the CDR3 DNA is all that survives: 45 bases in frame from base 1. According to the germline V gene (reference sequence), CDR1 reads SGHNT and CDR2 reads YYREEE. Trimming accounts for 4 bases at V and 8 bases at J, while the number of junction bases matched to no gene is 7. The data were obtained in a study of patients and donors after allogeneic stem cell transplantation (dated by TCRdb to about 2020). Libraries were prepared through RT-PCR. TCRdb lists the instrument as NextSeq 550. TCRdb trimmed the raw reads at Q25, called clones with MiXCR and kept productive beta chains. Rows are combined by CDR3 protein, so each entry shows the most common genes and DNA. For this sample the table gives approximately 200,000 distinct CDR3 sequences, of which roughly two fifths were detected only once. The ten biggest clones cover 30% to 35% of the sample.

The chain is encoded by TRBV5-4 joined to TRBJ1-4, and TRBD1 aligns with 11 junction nucleotides. The specimen was blood, either unsorted or a sorted T cell fraction (not recorded which). The clonotype originates from a human donor who was either an allogeneic HSCT recipient or a stem cell or donor lymphocyte infusion donor (not recorded which). It is not recorded whose cells these are; they may come from a transplant donor. CDR3 reads: CASSTWTGGQEKLFF. The nucleotide sequence reads as follows: TGTGCCAGCAGCACGTGGACAGGGGGCCAGGAAAAACTGTTTTTT. The CDR3 plus the reference TRBV5-4 and TRBJ1-4 genes for the other parts give the full variable domain: ETGVTQSPTHLIKTRGQQVTLRCSSQSGHNTVSWYQQALGQGPQFIFQYYREEENGRGNFPPRFSGLQFPNYSSELNVNALELDDSALYLCASSTWTGGQEKLFFGSGTQLSVL.